The 12 T cell receptor beta chains below all came from one sample that was sequenced in a study of cytomegalovirus exposure and HLA in healthy donors. The PCR made use of 60 Vbeta and 13 Jbeta primers. Using immunoSEQ multiplex PCR, the repertoire was profiled, and TCRdb retains in-frame clones only, with some absent. Of 95,000 to 150,000 clones in the sample, more than 60% were seen once. Sequenced: PBMCs. The receptors originated from a man aged 30-40 years in good health and CMV-seronegative.

This clone was seen once. The chain has TRBV7-6 and TRBJ2-3; TRBD2 matches at 8 bases. The CDR3 length is 17 residues. V trimming: 2 bases; J trimming: 2 bases; junction bases outside the gene matches: 9. CDR1 is SGHVS, CDR2 FNYEAQ, per germline. The CDR3 is CASSLRAVAGLTDTQYF. For the CDR3, the DNA is TGTGCCAGCAGCTTAAGGGCGGTAGCGGGACTCACAGATACGCAGTATTTT.

The gene calls are TRBV7-3 and TRBJ1-3; TRBD1 matches 8 bases. This CDR3 has 15 amino acids. The trim removed 5 bases at V and 3 bases at J, leaving 6 bases unmatched. Germline loops: CDR1 SGHTA, CDR2 FQGTGA. This CDR3 is CASSVQGGIGNTIYF. CDR3 nucleotides: TGTGCCAGCAGCGTACAGGGGGGAATTGGAAACACCATATATTTT.

The chain has TRBV5-1 and TRBJ2-2; 8 nucleotides agree with TRBD1. Germline V gene lookup returns CDR1 SGHRS and CDR2 YFSETQ. The CDR3 is 16 residues long. The ends lost 1 base at V and 4 bases at J; junction bases unmatched: 6. CDR3 residues: CASSLRQGFGTGELFF. The CDR3 DNA follows: TGCGCCAGCAGCTTGCGACAGGGGTTCGGCACCGGGGAGCTGTTTTTT.

This clone was detected only once. The chain recombines TRBV29-1 with TRBJ2-7; TRBD2 is a possible D gene (6 bases). This CDR3 spans 13 amino acids. The germline gives CDR1 SQVTM, CDR2 ANQGSEA. V was pared by 3 bases and J by 1 base, with 10 bases between. As DNA, the CDR3 is TGCAGCGTTGACAGGAGCGGGTCCTACGAGCAGTACTTC. It specifies CSVDRSGSYEQYF.

This clone has a single count. The chain uses TRBV7-7 and TRBJ2-7; 11 positions agree with TRBD1. V trimming: 5 bases; J trimming: 6 bases; junction bases outside the gene matches: 12. From germline, CDR1 is SSHAT and CDR2 FNYEAQ (reference sequence). The CDR3 consists of 16 residues. The CDR3 sequence: CASSPESGTGGFEQYF. The CDR3 bases are TGTGCCAGCAGCCCCGAAAGCGGGACAGGGGGTTTCGAGCAGTACTTC.

The rearrangement links TRBV5-1 to TRBJ1-1; tentatively, D is TRBD1 (6 bases). The ends were cut back, 4 bases at V and 3 bases at J, with 16 bases in the middle. The V gene's germline CDR1 is SGHRS and CDR2 YFSETQ. This CDR3 is built from 15 residues. This chain's CDR3 is CASSQRGGFDTEAFF. CDR3 DNA sequence: TGCGCCAGCAGCCAAAGAGGGGGTTTTGACACTGAAGCTTTCTTT.

This clone was picked up one time. The CDR3 nucleotides are TGTGCCAGCTCACCACCGAGTGGAGAGACCCAGTACTTC. It yields the protein CASSPPSGETQYF. The J gene is TRBJ2-5, the V gene TRBV18; D gene ambiguous. Germline CDR1 KGHSH, CDR2 LQKENI. V was cut by 0 bases and J by 4 bases, with 6 bases left in between. The CDR3 extends over 13 amino acids.

The CDR3 DNA follows: TGTGCCAGCAGTTCCGGGACAGGGGATGAAAAACTGTTTTTT. Translated: CASSSGTGDEKLFF. V and J are TRBV28 and TRBJ1-4, with 10 nucleotides matching TRBD1. The V and J ends lost 4 bases and 6 bases, in that order; junction bases with no gene match: 2. The CDR3 length is 14 residues. Germline lookup yields CDR1 MDHEN and CDR2 SYDVKM.

The sample holds a few counts of this clone. This chain joins TRBV28 and TRBJ2-5; no clear D gene. CDR1 and CDR2 from the germline V gene are MDHEN and SYDVKM. Trimming took 6 bases from V and 4 from J, leaving 6 bases between them. This CDR3 has 11 amino acids. CDR3 residues: CASSLVETQYF. CDR3 DNA sequence: TGTGCCAGCAGCCTCGTAGAGACCCAGTACTTC. Using reference TRBV28 and TRBJ2-5 for the parts outside the CDR3, the full variable domain is DVKVTQSSRYLVKRTGEKVFLECVQDMDHENMFWYRQDPGLGLRLIYFSYDVKMKEKGDIPEGYSVSREKKERFSLILESASTNQTSMYLCASSLVETQYFGPGTRLLVL.

The CDR3 region is CASSLAGPRTHQPQHF. The CDR3 DNA sequence: TGTGCCAGCAGCTTAGCGGGGCCTCGCACCCATCAGCCCCAGCATTTT. V is TRBV7-2 and J is TRBJ1-5, with D maybe TRBD1 (5 bases). The germline CDR1 and CDR2 sequences are SGHTA and FQGNSA. The V end was cut by 0 bases, the J end by 5 bases, with 14 bases between. The CDR3 covers 16 residues.

The rearrangement links TRBV10-3 to TRBJ1-4; D unresolved. Germline loops: CDR1 ENHRY, CDR2 SYGVKD. The CDR3 is made up of 15 amino acids. Trimming removed 0 bases at V and 5 bases at J, with 10 bases between. For the CDR3, the DNA is TGTGCCATCAGTGAGTCAGCCAGGTCGAATGAAAAACTGTTTTTT. Protein sequence: CAISESARSNEKLFF.

The chain recombines TRBV27 with TRBJ1-1; possible D gene TRBD1, 5 bases. This CDR3 spans 16 amino acids. Trimming cost V 5 bases and J 1 base, with 17 bases left between them. Germline loops: CDR1 MNHEY, CDR2 SMNVEV (reference sequence). In nucleotides, the CDR3 is TGTGCCAGCAGTCCTGGGCGGGGGGAGACGAACACTGAAGCTTTCTTT. Amino acid sequence: CASSPGRGETNTEAFF.